Shown below are 19 T cell receptor beta chains from a single sample sequenced in a study of early T cells in non-severe SARS-CoV-2 infection. TCRdb re-analysed the 5' RACE reads in MiXCR, keeping a single row per CDR3 protein. The sample has about 60,000 distinct CDR3 sequences, around 12% seen once. The sample comprised whole blood. The receptors derive from an adult who was a healthcare worker with PCR-confirmed SARS-CoV-2 infection or an uninfected control (not recorded which).

This clonotype was found many times. The chain joins TRBV10-2 to TRBJ2-1; no reliable D call. The length of the CDR3 is 13 residues. V was pared by 6 bases and J by 4 bases, with 10 bases between. The V gene's germline CDR1 is WSHSY and CDR2 SAAADI. CDR3 amino acids: CASSLTQYNEQFF. DNA of the CDR3: TGCGCCAGCAGCCTTACTCAATACAATGAGCAGTTCTTC.

This clonotype was recorded at least ten times. The genes are TRBV6-1 and TRBJ2-2, with a weak D call TRBD2 (5 bases). This CDR3 is 13 amino acids long. Deletions cut 7 bases from V and 6 bases from J, with 12 bases between. The V gene's germline CDR1 is MNHNS and CDR2 SASEGT. This CDR3 is CASMVGDPGELFF. In DNA form, the CDR3 reads TGTGCCAGCATGGTCGGGGATCCCGGGGAGCTGTTTTTT.

The sample holds a few counts of this clonotype. CDR3 in amino acids: CASSYSGGGYEQYF. The CDR3 DNA sequence: TGTGCCAGCAGTTACTCAGGGGGGGGATACGAGCAGTACTTC. The genes are TRBV6-5 and TRBJ2-7; D may be TRBD2 (7 bases). This CDR3 spans 14 amino acids. The germline CDR1 and CDR2 sequences are MNHEY and SVGAGI. Trimming removed 0 bases from V and 4 bases from J, with 10 bases in between.

The CDR3 reads CASSLDGSTNEKLFF. In DNA, the CDR3 is TGTGCCAGCAGCTTAGATGGGTCAACTAATGAAAAACTGTTTTTT. This chain uses TRBV7-2 with TRBJ1-4; D is unresolved. The CDR3 runs to 15 residues. Trimming removed 1 base from V and 0 bases from J, with 6 bases in between. Per the germline V gene, CDR1 is SGHTA and CDR2 is FQGNSA. The variable domain in full, completed from reference TRBV7-2 and TRBJ1-4, reads GAGVSQSPSNKVTEKGKDVELRCDPISGHTALYWYRQSLGQGLEFLIYFQGNSAPDKSGLPSDRFSAERTGGSVSTLTIQRTQQEDSAVYLCASSLDGSTNEKLFFGSGTQLSVL.

This clonotype has just a few counts. The J gene is TRBJ2-3, the V gene TRBV28; 9 bases agree with TRBD2. Germline trimming cut 4 bases from V and 2 bases from J; bases unmatched to any gene: 10. The V gene's germline CDR1 is MDHEN and CDR2 SYDVKM. The CDR3 loop spans 17 amino acids. The CDR3 nucleotides are TGTGCCAGCAGTTCCCCACTTAGCGGGAGCCCCACAGATACGCAGTATTTT. Translated, it gives CASSSPLSGSPTDTQYF.

By its share, this clonotype is medium-sized. The chain uses TRBV12-3 or TRBV12-4 and TRBJ1-2, with D possibly matching TRBD1 (6 bases). Trimming pared 6 bases from V and 8 bases from J, leaving 16 bases between. CDR3 length: 13 residues. The CDR3: CASSPSGASGYTF. Here the CDR3 DNA reads TGTGCCAGCAGCCCGTCAGGGGCATCAGGCTACACCTTC.

The sample holds many counts of this clonotype. The junction departs from germline at one end; a sequencing error may be responsible. The CDR3 nucleotides read TGTGCCAGCAGCTTAGGACAGTCTCTCCATTTCTTGGATGTTGCCTTC. This gives the protein CASSLGQSLHFLDVAF. The chain recombines TRBV11-2 with TRBJ2-7; a weak D match, TRBD1 (5 bases). From germline, CDR1 is SGHAT and CDR2 FQNNGV. The CDR3 totals 16 residues.

This clonotype qualifies as medium-sized. J is TRBJ2-7 and V is TRBV29-1; TRBD1 might be the D (6 bases). The CDR3 totals 13 residues. Looked up from germline, CDR1 is SQVTM and CDR2 is ANQGSEA. The germline V and J ends were trimmed by 2 bases and 5 bases, with 13 bases remaining between them. Here the CDR3 reads CSVELGTFDEQYF. In nucleotides, the CDR3 is TGCAGCGTTGAACTCGGGACATTCGACGAGCAGTACTTC.

This clonotype was seen repeatedly, ten times or more. The chain combines TRBV12-3 or TRBV12-4 with TRBJ1-1; no definite D call. The ends were cut back, 1 base at V and 0 bases at J, with 6 bases in the middle. The CDR3 sequence is 14 residues long. CDR3 sequence reads: CASSLGQVNTEAFF. The CDR3 DNA reads as TGTGCCAGCAGTTTAGGGCAGGTGAACACTGAAGCTTTCTTT.

The chain links TRBV12-3 or TRBV12-4 to TRBJ1-5, with D perhaps TRBD1 (6 bases). The CDR3 has 15 residues. The V end was cut by 5 bases, the J end by 3 bases, with 14 bases between. The CDR3, as DNA: TGTGCCAGCAGTACACGTACAGGGACCAATCAGCCCCAGCATTTT. This encodes CASSTRTGTNQPQHF.

This clonotype occurred many times. The genes are TRBV30 and TRBJ1-1; D call uncertain. The CDR3 totals 14 residues. The germline V gene encodes CDR1 GTSNPN and CDR2 SVGIG (reference sequence). With 4 bases removed from V and 0 bases from J, the gap between germline ends came to 12 bases. CDR3 nucleotide sequence: TGTGCCTGGATTAAGGCGGATATGAACACTGAAGCTTTCTTT. Encoded protein: CAWIKADMNTEAFF.

This clonotype was recorded at least ten times. V usage is TRBV20-1 and J usage is TRBJ1-2, with 8 nucleotides matching TRBD1. Germline loops: CDR1 DFQATT, CDR2 SNEGSKA (reference sequence). Germline trimming cut 4 bases from V and 3 bases from J; bases unmatched to any gene: 4. The CDR3 is 13 residues long. CDR3 loop: CSANRGFDYGYTF. CDR3 coding DNA: TGCAGTGCTAACAGGGGGTTTGACTATGGCTACACCTTC.

In this sample, this clonotype turned up many times. The rearrangement links TRBV7-9 to TRBJ1-2; TRBD1 might be the D (6 bases). The germline gives CDR1 SEHNR, CDR2 FQNEAQ (reference sequence). CDR3 length: 15 residues. V dropped 5 bases and J dropped 2 bases, with 15 bases sitting between them. This chain's CDR3 is CASSPRTAKNYGYTF. For the CDR3, the DNA is TGTGCCAGCAGCCCCAGGACAGCGAAGAACTATGGCTACACCTTC.

This clonotype was detected a few times. The rearrangement joins TRBV11-2 to TRBJ2-7; no clear D gene. Germline CDR1 and CDR2: SGHAT and FQNNGV. V lost 1 base and J 3 bases, leaving 7 bases between the germline ends. The CDR3 sequence is 13 residues long. CDR3 sequence: CASSLGRVYEQYF. The CDR3 DNA is TGTGCCAGCAGCTTAGGTCGAGTCTACGAGCAGTACTTC.

The genes are TRBV30 and TRBJ1-1; 10 nucleotides line up with TRBD1. V trimming: 5 bases; J trimming: 4 bases; junction bases outside the gene matches: 1. The CDR3 runs 12 residues. From germline, CDR1 is GTSNPN and CDR2 SVGIG (reference sequence). In DNA, the CDR3 is TGTGCCTGGCGGACAGGGGGCACTGAAGCTTTCTTT. This gives the protein CAWRTGGTEAFF.

This clonotype showed up many times. As DNA, the CDR3 is TGCAGTGCCCCTTTTCGGGGAGAGACCCAGTACTTC. It encodes CSAPFRGETQYF. The chain carries TRBV20-1 and TRBJ2-5, with D possibly TRBD2 on 5 matching bases. The CDR3 contains 12 residues. The germline V gene encodes CDR1 DFQATT and CDR2 SNEGSKA (reference sequence). V lost 6 bases, J lost 4 bases, and 12 bases lay in between.

The chain carries TRBV6-2 or TRBV6-3 and TRBJ2-2, with a weak D call TRBD2 (5 bases). There are 13 residues in the CDR3. Per the germline V gene, CDR1 is MNHEY and CDR2 is SVGEGT. Trimming left V 5 bases short and J 7 bases short, with 11 bases between. In nucleotides, the CDR3 is TGTGCCAGCAGTCCTACTAGTGGCGGGGAGCTGTTTTTT. This encodes CASSPTSGGELFF.

At least ten counts were recorded for this clonotype. The chain recombines TRBV7-3 with TRBJ2-6; 12 bases are a match to TRBD2. The length of the CDR3 is 18 residues. Germline V gene data show CDR1 as SGHTA and CDR2 as FQGTGA. V shed 4 bases, J shed 2 bases, and the junction held 6 bases outside the gene matches. CDR3 region: CASSSRLAGEAGANVLTF. Here the CDR3 DNA reads TGTGCCAGCAGCTCCCGACTAGCGGGAGAGGCTGGGGCCAACGTCCTGACTTTC.

At least ten counts were recorded for this clonotype. This rearrangement joins TRBV7-9 to TRBJ2-4, with D possibly TRBD1 on 7 matching bases. The ends were cut back, 3 bases at V and 8 bases at J, with 11 bases in the middle. Germline assignment: CDR1 SEHNR and CDR2 FQNEAQ (reference sequence). The CDR3 is 13 residues long. In DNA, the CDR3 is TGTGCCAGCAGCTTTTCCAGGGGGGACATTCAGTACTTC. Translated, it gives CASSFSRGDIQYF.